These T cell receptor beta chains were read from a single sample in a study of cytomegalovirus exposure and HLA in healthy donors. Clones were sequenced by immunoSEQ multiplex PCR, and TCRdb holds only the in-frame ones, with some missing. The table shows some 170,000 clones, with 75% occurring only once. Sequencing was done on a sample of PBMCs. The receptors here all came from a woman between 50 and 59 years old in good health and CMV-seropositive. Both conserved end residues are part of each CDR3. The order of the fields is V gene, J gene, D gene, clone size, CDR3 length, CDR3 protein, CDR3 DNA. D genes are given only for firm matches. Clone size is shown for a subset of rows, as once, few, many or a class of expanded clone.

v_call: TRBV19; j_call: TRBJ2-1; d_call: TRBD2; clone_size: few; cdr3_length: 15; cdr3_aa: CASSILGRGKNEQFF; cdr3_nt: TGTGCCAGTAGTATACTAGGGAGGGGCAAAAATGAGCAGTTCTTC
v_call: TRBV2; j_call: TRBJ1-1; d_call: TRBD1; clone_size: .; cdr3_length: 14; cdr3_aa: CASSKIGQGTEAFF; cdr3_nt: TGTGCCAGCAGTAAAATAGGACAGGGCACTGAAGCTTTCTTT
v_call: TRBV5-4; j_call: TRBJ2-5; d_call: .; clone_size: .; cdr3_length: 13; cdr3_aa: CASSLQGKETQYF; cdr3_nt: TGTGCCAGCAGCCTACAGGGAAAAGAGACCCAGTACTTC
v_call: TRBV2; j_call: TRBJ2-2; d_call: TRBD1; clone_size: .; cdr3_length: 15; cdr3_aa: CASKPGTGGFGELFF; cdr3_nt: TGTGCCAGCAAACCCGGGACAGGGGGGTTCGGGGAGCTGTTTTTT
v_call: TRBV1; j_call: TRBJ1-1; d_call: .; clone_size: .; cdr3_length: 14; cdr3_aa: CTSSQERMNTEAFF; cdr3_nt: TGCACCAGCAGCCAAGAGAGGATGAACACTGAAGCTTTCTTT
v_call: TRBV2; j_call: TRBJ1-5; d_call: TRBD1; clone_size: .; cdr3_length: 14; cdr3_aa: CASKIGTGVEPQHF; cdr3_nt: TGTGCCAGCAAAATCGGGACAGGAGTGGAGCCCCAGCATTTT
v_call: TRBV14; j_call: TRBJ2-3; d_call: .; clone_size: few; cdr3_length: 15; cdr3_aa: CASSQEDYRTDTQYF; cdr3_nt: TGTGCCAGCAGCCAAGAGGACTACCGCACAGATACGCAGTATTTT
v_call: TRBV5-1; j_call: TRBJ2-5; d_call: TRBD1; clone_size: once; cdr3_length: 15; cdr3_aa: CASSYQLDRGETQYF; cdr3_nt: TGCGCCAGCAGCTACCAACTTGACAGGGGGGAGACCCAGTACTTC
v_call: TRBV7-9; j_call: TRBJ2-4; d_call: .; clone_size: once; cdr3_length: 14; cdr3_aa: CASSLVAFTDIQYF; cdr3_nt: TGTGCCAGCAGCTTAGTAGCTTTCACCGACATTCAGTACTTC
v_call: TRBV2; j_call: TRBJ2-7; d_call: .; clone_size: .; cdr3_length: 17; cdr3_aa: CASSLSPDKGDSYEQYF; cdr3_nt: TGTGCCAGCAGTTTATCCCCGGACAAAGGCGACTCCTACGAGCAGTACTTC
v_call: TRBV29-1; j_call: TRBJ2-2; d_call: .; clone_size: .; cdr3_length: 14; cdr3_aa: CSVERGPGAGELFF; cdr3_nt: TGCAGCGTCGAAAGGGGCCCAGGGGCCGGGGAGCTGTTTTTT
v_call: TRBV19; j_call: TRBJ2-1; d_call: TRBD2; clone_size: .; cdr3_length: 15; cdr3_aa: CASSIRGLVFNEQFF; cdr3_nt: TGTGCCAGTAGTATAAGGGGACTAGTATTCAATGAGCAGTTCTTC
v_call: TRBV10-3; j_call: TRBJ2-7; d_call: .; clone_size: .; cdr3_length: 13; cdr3_aa: CAIWEGGLYEQYF; cdr3_nt: TGTGCCATCTGGGAGGGGGGGCTCTACGAGCAGTACTTC
v_call: TRBV28; j_call: TRBJ2-7; d_call: .; clone_size: .; cdr3_length: 16; cdr3_aa: CASSFLGQGISYEQYF; cdr3_nt: TGTGCCAGCAGTTTTCTAGGGCAGGGCATTTCCTACGAGCAGTACTTC
v_call: TRBV9; j_call: TRBJ1-5; d_call: .; clone_size: few; cdr3_length: 14; cdr3_aa: CASSVGGSNQPQHF; cdr3_nt: TGTGCCAGCAGCGTAGGAGGGAGCAATCAGCCCCAGCATTTT
v_call: TRBV6-5; j_call: TRBJ1-1; d_call: .; clone_size: .; cdr3_length: 14; cdr3_aa: CASSGVDRNTEAFF; cdr3_nt: TGTGCCAGCAGTGGCGTGGACAGGAACACTGAAGCTTTCTTT
v_call: TRBV4-1; j_call: TRBJ2-5; d_call: TRBD2; clone_size: .; cdr3_length: 16; cdr3_aa: CASSQDSRGGGETQYF; cdr3_nt: TGCGCCAGCAGCCAAGATAGCCGGGGGGGCGGAGAGACCCAGTACTTC
v_call: TRBV19; j_call: TRBJ1-6; d_call: .; clone_size: .; cdr3_length: 14; cdr3_aa: CASSRQAFDSPLHF; cdr3_nt: TGTGCCAGTAGTCGCCAGGCGTTCGATTCACCCCTCCACTTT
v_call: TRBV18; j_call: TRBJ1-2; d_call: .; clone_size: .; cdr3_length: 14; cdr3_aa: CASSPAQRQYGYTF; cdr3_nt: TGTGCCAGCTCACCAGCCCAAAGACAGTATGGCTACACCTTC
v_call: TRBV9; j_call: TRBJ1-6; d_call: TRBD1; clone_size: .; cdr3_length: 15; cdr3_aa: CASSSRQGNSSPLHF; cdr3_nt: TGTGCCAGCAGCTCGAGACAGGGTAATAGTTCACCCCTCCACTTT
v_call: TRBV5-8; j_call: TRBJ2-1; d_call: TRBD2; clone_size: .; cdr3_length: 15; cdr3_aa: CASQDSGAPYNEQFF; cdr3_nt: TGTGCCAGCCAAGATAGCGGGGCGCCCTACAATGAGCAGTTCTTC
v_call: TRBV4-2; j_call: TRBJ2-5; d_call: TRBD2; clone_size: .; cdr3_length: 17; cdr3_aa: CASSQGERLAGFETQYF; cdr3_nt: TGTGCCAGCAGCCAAGGGGAGAGACTAGCGGGGTTTGAGACCCAGTACTTC
v_call: TRBV18; j_call: TRBJ2-3; d_call: .; clone_size: once; cdr3_length: 16; cdr3_aa: CASSPPGRQHTDTQYF; cdr3_nt: TGTGCCAGCTCACCTCCCGGCAGACAACACACAGATACGCAGTATTTT
v_call: TRBV12-5; j_call: TRBJ2-3; d_call: .; clone_size: .; cdr3_length: 12; cdr3_aa: CASGLFLDTQYF; cdr3_nt: TGTGCTAGTGGCCTTTTCCTGGATACGCAGTATTTT
v_call: TRBV19; j_call: TRBJ2-3; d_call: .; clone_size: .; cdr3_length: 15; cdr3_aa: CASSVTVASTDTQYF; cdr3_nt: TGTGCCAGTAGTGTGACGGTAGCTAGCACAGATACGCAGTATTTT
v_call: TRBV14; j_call: TRBJ1-6; d_call: TRBD1; clone_size: .; cdr3_length: 15; cdr3_aa: CASSKTGQGNSPLHF; cdr3_nt: TGTGCCAGCAGCAAAACCGGACAGGGGAATTCACCCCTCCACTTT
v_call: TRBV6-5; j_call: TRBJ1-5; d_call: TRBD1; clone_size: few; cdr3_length: 14; cdr3_aa: CASSRTGGNQPQHF; cdr3_nt: TGTGCCAGCAGTCGGACAGGGGGTAATCAGCCCCAGCATTTT